This TCR beta chain comes out of a study of T-cell reconstitution after alpha-beta-depleted transplantation in children. Overall study results and limits: After transplant, high TCRbeta diversity at day 60 in some patients arose from surviving recipient T cells and thymic progenitors. Reports say that about two months after transplant, the alpha-beta T cells came out of several hundred graft clones that had expanded.

This sample's TCRbeta library carried unique molecular identifier barcodes. Using its own MiXCR run on the PCR reads, TCRdb lists one record per CDR3 protein. Of more than 40,000 distinct CDR3 sequences in the sample, about 50% are singletons; the top ten hold 35% to 40%. This clonotype was detected only a few times. No antigen is known for it. Germline lookup yields CDR1 SGHTA and CDR2 FQGNSA. The CDR3 has 16 residues. With 2 bases clipped from V and 4 bases from J, the junction kept 5 bases outside the gene matches. The clonotype comes from a boy under two years old with SCID, due to receive a stem cell transplant. This chain uses TRBV7-2 with TRBJ2-5; TRBD2 matches at 12 bases. The sample here was peripheral blood, taken before TCRalphabeta/CD19-depleted stem cell transplant. The DNA for the CDR3 is TGTGCCAGCAGCTTACTACTAGCGGGGGGATCAGAGACCCAGTACTTC. It codes for CASSLLLAGGSETQYF.